This passage covers 7 T cell receptor beta chains from one sample sequenced in a study of graft-versus-host responses after intestinal transplantation (dated by TCRdb to the early 2020s). The antigens of these receptors remain unknown. The method was the immunoSEQ multiplex PCR assay. The source is immuneACCESS, and TCRdb retained only in-frame sequences with V and J called. Part of the clones is not carried over; for the studies checked, unresolved V genes explain less than half of this, and the remainder is unexplained. The sample yields over 80,000 clones; around 93% were counted once. The biggest ten clones account for roughly 0.4% of the sample. What the time point label conveys for this sample: cells obtained before transplantation from donor or recipient. The sample was unstimulated CD8+ T cells sorted from spleen or lymph node cells, taken before transplant. Source of these receptors: a human donor who was the organ donor for an intestinal transplant.

This clone has only a few counts. This chain uses TRBV4-1 with TRBJ2-3; 10 bases align to TRBD2. The CDR3 sequence is 15 residues long. The germline V gene has CDR1 MGHRA and CDR2 YSYEKL. Trimming cost V 3 bases and J 1 base; bases outside gene matches: 1. The CDR3: CASSQLAGGTDTQYF. CDR3 DNA sequence: TGCGCCAGCAGCCAGCTAGCGGGGGGCACAGATACGCAGTATTTT.

This chain connects TRBV4-2 to TRBJ1-5, with no clear D. Germline CDR1 reads LGHNA; CDR2 reads YNFKEQ. There are 15 residues in the CDR3. V was trimmed by 3 bases and J by 0 bases, leaving 9 bases between them. This CDR3 reads CASSQIGVSNQPQHF. The CDR3 DNA is TGTGCCAGCAGCCAGATAGGAGTTAGCAATCAGCCCCAGCATTTT.

V usage is TRBV27 and J usage is TRBJ1-6, with 8 bases lining up with TRBD1. V shed 4 bases, J shed 4 bases, and the junction held 3 bases outside the gene matches. Germline V gives CDR1 MNHEY, CDR2 SMNVEV (reference sequence). The CDR3 sequence is 15 residues long. The CDR3 nucleotides are TGTGCCAGCAGTTCCCGGACAGGGTATAATTCACCCCTCCACTTT. This codes for CASSSRTGYNSPLHF.

This clone is a singleton in its sample. The chain recombines TRBV4-1 with TRBJ1-6; D is unresolved. CDR3 length: 15 residues. In germline, CDR1 is MGHRA, CDR2 YSYEKL. Trimming stripped 0 bases from V and 0 bases from J, with 3 bases between. CDR3 in amino acids: CASSQDSSYNSPLHF. DNA for the CDR3: TGCGCCAGCAGCCAAGATAGCTCCTATAATTCACCCCTCCACTTT.

This chain uses TRBV9 with TRBJ1-2; weak D call: TRBD1 (5 bases). Trimming took 1 base from V and 3 from J, leaving 28 bases between them. The CDR3 loop spans 20 amino acids. Germline CDR1 reads SGDLS; CDR2 reads YYNGEE. The CDR3, as DNA: TGTGCCAGCAGCGTAAGCGGTGGGGACTACCAATACCCCCTTGACTATGGCTACACCTTC. Its protein product is CASSVSGGDYQYPLDYGYTF. Combining the CDR3 with reference TRBV9 and TRBJ1-2 gives the whole variable domain DSGVTQTPKHLITATGQRVTLRCSPRSGDLSVYWYQQSLDQGLQFLIQYYNGEERAKGNILERFSAQQFPDLHSELNLSSLELGDSALYFCASSVSGGDYQYPLDYGYTFGSGTRLTVV.

The chain has TRBV19 and TRBJ1-1, with D perhaps TRBD1 (5 bases). The CDR3 totals 14 residues. Trimming shortened V by 5 bases and J by 1 base, and 11 bases separated the two germline ends. In germline, CDR1 is LNHDA, CDR2 SQIVND (reference sequence). CDR3: CASSEVGENTEAFF. The DNA of the CDR3 is TGTGCCAGTAGTGAAGTAGGGGAGAACACTGAAGCTTTCTTT.

J is TRBJ1-4 and V is TRBV13; D is perhaps TRBD1 (5 bases). Germline V gene lookup returns CDR1 PRHDT and CDR2 FYEKMQ (reference sequence). The CDR3 spans 15 residues. Trimming left V 2 bases short and J 1 base short, with 8 bases between. CDR3 sequence (DNA): TGTGCCAGCAGCTTATGGGGCGTAACTAATGAAAAACTGTTTTTT. It encodes CASSLWGVTNEKLFF.